This TCR beta chain emerged from a study of human T cells and chemical hapten exposure. Broader study findings: There was no change with DPC sensitization in TCRs above 1 in 1000 frequency.

Germline V lookup: CDR1 LGHNT, CDR2 FRNRAP. The ends lost 10 bases at V and 3 bases at J; junction bases unmatched: 6. CDR3 length equals 14 residues. This clonotype has just a few counts. Its antigen remains unidentified. The time point is: patch test 2, 6 weeks after DPC sensitization. The treatment: therapeutic diphenylcyclopropenone sensitization with weekly scalp DPC. Each donor was an alopecia patient between 18 and 70 years of age who qualified for DPC. TCRdb processed the RACE reads anew with MiXCR; each CDR3 protein has one entry. The table has tens of thousands of distinct CDR3 sequences, 10% to 13% seen once.

Source: whole blood, taken in connection with sensitization to the hapten diphenylcyclopropenone (DPC). J is TRBJ2-3 and V is TRBV12-5; TRBD1 agrees at 11 bases. The receptor was isolated from a woman aged 25 to 39 with alopecia areata. Some clones in this sample may be carry-over from other donors' samples. The chain's CDR3 is CATGRDRGTDTQYF. CDR3 in DNA: TGTGCTACCGGCCGGGACAGGGGGACAGATACGCAGTATTTT.